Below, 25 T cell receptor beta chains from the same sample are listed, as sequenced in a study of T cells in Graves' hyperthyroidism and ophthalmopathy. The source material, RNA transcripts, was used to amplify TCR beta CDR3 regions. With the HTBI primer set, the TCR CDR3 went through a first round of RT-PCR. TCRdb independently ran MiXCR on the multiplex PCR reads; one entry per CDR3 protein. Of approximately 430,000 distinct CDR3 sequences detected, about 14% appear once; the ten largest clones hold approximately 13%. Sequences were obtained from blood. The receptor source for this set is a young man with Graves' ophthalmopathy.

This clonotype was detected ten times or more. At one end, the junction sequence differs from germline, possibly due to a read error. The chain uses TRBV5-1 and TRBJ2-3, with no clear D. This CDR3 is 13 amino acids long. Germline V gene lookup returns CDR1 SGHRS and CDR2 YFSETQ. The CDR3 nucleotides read TGTGCCAGCAGCTTAGGATGGGGAGATACGCAGTATTTT. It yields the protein CASSLGWGDTQYF.

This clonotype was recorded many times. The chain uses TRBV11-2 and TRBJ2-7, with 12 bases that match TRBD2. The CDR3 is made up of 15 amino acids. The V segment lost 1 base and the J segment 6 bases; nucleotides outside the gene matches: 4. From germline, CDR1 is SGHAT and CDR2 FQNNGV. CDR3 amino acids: CASSLGLAGVGEQYF. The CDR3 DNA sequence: TGTGCCAGCAGCTTAGGACTAGCGGGAGTTGGCGAGCAGTACTTC.

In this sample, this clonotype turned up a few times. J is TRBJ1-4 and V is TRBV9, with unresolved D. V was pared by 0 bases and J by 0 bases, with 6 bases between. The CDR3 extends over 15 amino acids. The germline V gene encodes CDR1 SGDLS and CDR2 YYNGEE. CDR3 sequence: CASSVGAATNEKLFF. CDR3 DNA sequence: TGTGCCAGCAGCGTAGGGGCCGCAACTAATGAAAAACTGTTTTTT.

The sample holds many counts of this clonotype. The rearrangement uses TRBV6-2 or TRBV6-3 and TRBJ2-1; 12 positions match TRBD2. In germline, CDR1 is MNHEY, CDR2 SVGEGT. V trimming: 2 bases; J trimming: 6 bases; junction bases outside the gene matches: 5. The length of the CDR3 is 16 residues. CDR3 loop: CASSYRRLAGANEQFF. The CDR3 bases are TGTGCCAGCAGTTACCGGCGACTAGCGGGGGCCAATGAGCAGTTCTTC.

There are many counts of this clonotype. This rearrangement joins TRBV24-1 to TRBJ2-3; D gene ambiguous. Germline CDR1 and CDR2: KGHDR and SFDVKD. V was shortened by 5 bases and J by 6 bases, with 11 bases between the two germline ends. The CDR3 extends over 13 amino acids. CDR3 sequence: CATSGLDVDTQYF. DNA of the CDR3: TGTGCCACCAGTGGGCTTGACGTGGATACGCAGTATTTT.

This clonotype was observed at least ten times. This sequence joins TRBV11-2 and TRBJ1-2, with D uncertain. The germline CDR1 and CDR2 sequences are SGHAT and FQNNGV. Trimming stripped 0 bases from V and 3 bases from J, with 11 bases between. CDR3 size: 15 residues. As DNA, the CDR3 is TGTGCCAGCAGCTTAGATCCGTACCAGGACTATGGCTACACCTTC. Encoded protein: CASSLDPYQDYGYTF.

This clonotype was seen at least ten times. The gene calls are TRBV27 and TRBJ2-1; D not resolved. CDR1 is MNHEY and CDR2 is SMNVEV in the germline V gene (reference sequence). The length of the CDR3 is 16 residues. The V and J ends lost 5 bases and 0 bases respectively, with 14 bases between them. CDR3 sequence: CASSASGLPSYNEQFF. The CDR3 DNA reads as TGTGCCAGCAGTGCCTCGGGTCTTCCCTCCTACAATGAGCAGTTCTTC.

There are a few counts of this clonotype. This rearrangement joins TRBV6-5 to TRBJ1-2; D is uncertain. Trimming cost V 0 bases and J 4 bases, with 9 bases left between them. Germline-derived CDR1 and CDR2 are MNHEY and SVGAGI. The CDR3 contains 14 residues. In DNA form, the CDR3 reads TGTGCCAGCAGTTACTCCGGGCCCTCCTATGGCTACACCTTC. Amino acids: CASSYSGPSYGYTF.

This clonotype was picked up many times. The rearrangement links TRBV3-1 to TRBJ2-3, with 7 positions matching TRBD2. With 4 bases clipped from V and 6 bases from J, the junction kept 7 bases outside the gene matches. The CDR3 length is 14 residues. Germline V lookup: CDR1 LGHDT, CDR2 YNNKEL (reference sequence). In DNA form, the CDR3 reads TGTGCCAGCAGCCTCGGCGGGGGTCCCGATACGCAGTATTTT. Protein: CASSLGGGPDTQYF.

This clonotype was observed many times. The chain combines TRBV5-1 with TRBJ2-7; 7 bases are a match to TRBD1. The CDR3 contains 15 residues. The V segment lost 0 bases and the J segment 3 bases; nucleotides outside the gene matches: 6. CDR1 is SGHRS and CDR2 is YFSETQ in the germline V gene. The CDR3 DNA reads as TGCGCCAGCAGCTTGGACAGGGGACCCCTCTACGAGCAGTACTTC. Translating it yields CASSLDRGPLYEQYF. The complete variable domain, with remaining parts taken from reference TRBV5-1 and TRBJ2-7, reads KAGVTQTPRYLIKTRGQQVTLSCSPISGHRSVSWYQQTPGQGLQFLFEYFSETQRNKGNFPGRFSGRQFSNSRSEMNVSTLELGDSALYLCASSLDRGPLYEQYFGPGTRLTVT.

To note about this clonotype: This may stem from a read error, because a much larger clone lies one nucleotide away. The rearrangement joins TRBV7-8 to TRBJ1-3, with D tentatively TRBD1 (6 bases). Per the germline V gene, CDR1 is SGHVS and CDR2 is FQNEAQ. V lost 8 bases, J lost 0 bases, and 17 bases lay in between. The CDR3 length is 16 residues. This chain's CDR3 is CASGQHRVLSGNTIYF. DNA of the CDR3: TGTGCCAGCGGCCAACACAGGGTCCTCTCTGGAAACACCATATATTTT.

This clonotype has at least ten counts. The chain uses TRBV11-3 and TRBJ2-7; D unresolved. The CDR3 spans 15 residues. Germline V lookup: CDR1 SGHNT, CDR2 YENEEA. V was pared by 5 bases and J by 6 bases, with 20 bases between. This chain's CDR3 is CASSAPRGRVGEQYF. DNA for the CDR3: TGTGCCAGCAGCGCCCCCCGAGGCCGCGTGGGCGAGCAGTACTTC.

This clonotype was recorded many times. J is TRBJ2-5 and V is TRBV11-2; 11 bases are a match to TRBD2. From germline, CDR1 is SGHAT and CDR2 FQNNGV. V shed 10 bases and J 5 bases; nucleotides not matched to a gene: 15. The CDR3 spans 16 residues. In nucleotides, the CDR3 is TGTGCCACGTCACGCTTACTAGCGGGAGTGCTGGAGACCCAGTACTTC. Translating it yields CATSRLLAGVLETQYF.

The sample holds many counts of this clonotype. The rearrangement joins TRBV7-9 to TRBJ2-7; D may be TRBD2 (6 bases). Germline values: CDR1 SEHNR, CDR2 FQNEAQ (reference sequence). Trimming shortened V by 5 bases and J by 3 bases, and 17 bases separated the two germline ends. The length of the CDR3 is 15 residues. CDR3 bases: TGTGCCAGCAGCCCGACGGAGGGTGTGGGCTACGAGCAGTACTTC. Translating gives CASSPTEGVGYEQYF.

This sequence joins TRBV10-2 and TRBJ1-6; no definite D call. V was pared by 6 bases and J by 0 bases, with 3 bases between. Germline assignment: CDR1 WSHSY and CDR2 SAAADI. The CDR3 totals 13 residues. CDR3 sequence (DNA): TGCGCCAGCAGAAACTCCTATAATTCACCCCTCCACTTT. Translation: CASRNSYNSPLHF.

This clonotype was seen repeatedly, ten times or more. DNA for the CDR3: TGTGCCAGCAGTTACACTAGCGGGGTCACAGATACGCAGTATTTT. Translation: CASSYTSGVTDTQYF. The rearrangement joins TRBV6-6 to TRBJ2-3; 10 positions agree with TRBD2. This CDR3 spans 15 amino acids. Germline-derived CDR1 and CDR2 are MNHNY and SVGAGI (reference sequence). V dropped 2 bases and J dropped 2; count of bases not matched to a gene: 1.

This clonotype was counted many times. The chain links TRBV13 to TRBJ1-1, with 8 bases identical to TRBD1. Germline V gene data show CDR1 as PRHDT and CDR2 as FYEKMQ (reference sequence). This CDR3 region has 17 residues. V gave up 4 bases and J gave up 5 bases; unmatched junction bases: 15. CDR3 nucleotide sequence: TGTGCCAGCAGCTCGCAGACAGGGGCCAGAATGGGGACTGAAGCTTTCTTT. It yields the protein CASSSQTGARMGTEAFF.

The CDR3, as DNA: TGCGCCAGCAGCTTAATGCAGGGAACTGAAGCTTTCTTT. Its protein product is CASSLMQGTEAFF. The chain combines TRBV5-1 with TRBJ1-1; possible D gene TRBD1, 5 bases. CDR1 SGHRS and CDR2 YFSETQ come from the germline V gene. The CDR3 covers 13 residues. With 2 bases removed from V and 5 bases from J, the gap between germline ends came to 10 bases.

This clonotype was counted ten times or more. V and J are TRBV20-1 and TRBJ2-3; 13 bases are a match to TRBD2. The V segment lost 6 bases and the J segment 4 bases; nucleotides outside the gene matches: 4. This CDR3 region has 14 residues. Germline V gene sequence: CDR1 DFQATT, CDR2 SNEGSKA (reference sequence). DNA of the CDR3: TGCAGTGCCATACTAGCGGGGGGGCCAGATACGCAGTATTTT. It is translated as CSAILAGGPDTQYF.

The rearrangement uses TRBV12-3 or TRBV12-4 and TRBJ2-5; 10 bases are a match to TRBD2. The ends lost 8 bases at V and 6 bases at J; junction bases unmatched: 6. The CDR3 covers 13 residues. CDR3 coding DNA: TGTGCCAGCCGCCTAGCGGGGGTAAAGACCCAGTACTTC. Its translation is CASRLAGVKTQYF.

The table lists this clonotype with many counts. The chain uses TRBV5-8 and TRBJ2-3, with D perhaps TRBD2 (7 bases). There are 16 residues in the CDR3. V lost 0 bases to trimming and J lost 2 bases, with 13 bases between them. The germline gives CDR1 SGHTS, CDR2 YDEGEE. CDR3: CASSLGGGRITDTQYF. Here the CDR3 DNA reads TGTGCCAGCAGCTTGGGGGGGGGCCGTATCACAGATACGCAGTATTTT.

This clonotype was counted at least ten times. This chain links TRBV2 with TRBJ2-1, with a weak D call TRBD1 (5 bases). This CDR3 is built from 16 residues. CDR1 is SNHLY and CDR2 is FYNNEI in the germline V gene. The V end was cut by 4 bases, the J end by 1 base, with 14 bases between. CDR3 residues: CASSVEGRASYNEQFF. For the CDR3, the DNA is TGTGCCAGCAGTGTGGAAGGCAGGGCGTCCTACAATGAGCAGTTCTTC.

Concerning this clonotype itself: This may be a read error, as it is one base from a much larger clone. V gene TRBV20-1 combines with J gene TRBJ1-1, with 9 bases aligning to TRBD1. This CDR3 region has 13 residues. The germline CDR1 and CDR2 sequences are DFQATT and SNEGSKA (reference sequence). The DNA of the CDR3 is TGCAGTGCTATCGGGACAGGGAGAACTGAAGTTTTCTTT. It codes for CSAIGTGRTEVFF.

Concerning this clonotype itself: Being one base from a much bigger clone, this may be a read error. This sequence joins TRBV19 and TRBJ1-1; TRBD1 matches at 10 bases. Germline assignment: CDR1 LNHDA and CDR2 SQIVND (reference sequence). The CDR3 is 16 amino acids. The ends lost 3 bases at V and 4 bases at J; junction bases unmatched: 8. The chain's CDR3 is CASSIDRGRGSTEAFF. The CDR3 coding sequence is TGTGCCAGTAGTATTGACAGGGGGCGGGGGAGCACTGAAGCTTTCTTT. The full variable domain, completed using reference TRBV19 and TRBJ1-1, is DGGITQSPKYLFRKEGQNVTLSCEQNLNHDAMYWYRQDPGQGLRLIYYSQIVNDFQKGDIAEGYSVSREKKESFPLTVTSAQKNPTAFYLCASSIDRGRGSTEAFFGQGTRLTVV.

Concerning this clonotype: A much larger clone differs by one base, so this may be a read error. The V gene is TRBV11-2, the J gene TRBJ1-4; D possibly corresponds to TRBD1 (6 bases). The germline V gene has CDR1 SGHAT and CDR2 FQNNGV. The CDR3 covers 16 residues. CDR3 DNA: TGTGCCACCAGCAGAGACCAGGGGTTCACTAATGGAAAACTGTTTTTT. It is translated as CATSRDQGFTNGKLFF.